These 29 T cell receptor beta chains came from one sample sequenced in a study of blood T cell repertoires in COVID-19. Here immunoSEQ multiplex PCR was the method, and the copy in TCRdb shows in-frame clones only, minus some. The top ten clones hold roughly 1.6% of a sample with almost 250,000 clones, more than 85% of them seen once. The material sequenced was PBMCs or T cells enriched from blood (not recorded which). The receptors come from a woman between 45 and 60 years old who had recovered from COVID-19.

The V gene is TRBV28, the J gene TRBJ2-7; a weak D match, TRBD2 (7 bases). Trimming took off 3 bases at V and 3 bases at J, with 9 bases between the two ends. CDR1 MDHEN and CDR2 SYDVKM come from the germline V gene. The CDR3 length is 13 residues. CDR3 sequence reads: CASSFGGLYEQYF. For the CDR3, the DNA is TGTGCCAGCAGTTTCGGGGGGCTCTACGAGCAGTACTTC.

The chain employs TRBV3-1 (or the pseudogene TRBV3-2) and TRBJ2-1, with TRBD2 identical over 13 bases. The CDR3 consists of 14 residues. From germline, CDR1 is LGHDT and CDR2 YNNKEL (reference sequence). V gave up 3 bases and J gave up 15 bases; unmatched junction bases: 8. CDR3 DNA: TGTGCCAGCAGCCACCTGGGACTAGCGGGAAGTATGTTCTTC. As protein: CASSHLGLAGSMFF.

This sequence joins TRBV5-1 and TRBJ2-3; 9 bases are a match to TRBD2. V lost 0 bases and J lost 9; bases outside the gene matches: 11. This CDR3 contains 16 residues. The V gene's germline CDR1 is SGHRS and CDR2 YFSETQ. The CDR3 here is CASSLGLGGRARTQYF. DNA for the CDR3: TGCGCCAGCAGCTTGGGGCTCGGCGGGAGGGCCAGGACGCAGTATTTT. Full variable domain (remainder filled in from reference TRBV5-1 and TRBJ2-3): KAGVTQTPRYLIKTRGQQVTLSCSPISGHRSVSWYQQTPGQGLQFLFEYFSETQRNKGNFPGRFSGRQFSNSRSEMNVSTLELGDSALYLCASSLGLGGRARTQYFGPGTRLTVL.

A few counts support this clone. The CDR3 region has the DNA TGTGCCAGCAGCGCTTTTAACAGAAGATCACCCCTCCACTTT. Translation gives CASSAFNRRSPLHF. The chain links TRBV28 to TRBJ1-6; no reliable D call. With 6 bases removed from V and 10 bases from J, the gap between germline ends came to 16 bases. CDR1 is MDHEN, CDR2 SYDVKM, per germline. The CDR3 consists of 14 residues.

The chain joins TRBV3-1 (or the pseudogene TRBV3-2) to TRBJ2-1, with 9 bases lining up with TRBD2. Germline CDR1 LGHDT, CDR2 YNNKEL (reference sequence). The CDR3 consists of 15 residues. V shed 3 bases and J 3 bases; nucleotides not matched to a gene: 3. CDR3 region: CASSHSGSGYNEQFF. As DNA, the CDR3 is TGTGCCAGCAGCCATAGCGGGAGCGGCTACAATGAGCAGTTCTTC.

This sequence joins TRBV4-2 and TRBJ2-7, with 8 positions matching TRBD1. J lost 5 bases, V lost 3 bases, and 6 bases had no gene match. The germline gives CDR1 LGHNA, CDR2 YNFKEQ. The CDR3 sequence is 14 residues long. The CDR3 reads CASSQRTGSHEQYF. The CDR3 nucleotides read TGTGCCAGCAGCCAGAGGACAGGGTCCCACGAGCAGTACTTC.

The V and J genes are TRBV19 and TRBJ2-3; TRBD2 agrees at 12 bases. V was clipped by 4 bases and J by 4 bases; unmatched bases: 6. The V gene's germline CDR1 is LNHDA and CDR2 SQIVND (reference sequence). CDR3 length: 16 amino acids. In DNA, the CDR3 is TGTGCCAGTAGTACCAGACTAGCGGGAGTTGCAGATACGCAGTATTTT. Residues: CASSTRLAGVADTQYF.

This chain connects TRBV7-2 to TRBJ1-1; 9 nucleotides agree with TRBD1. The CDR3 is 16 amino acids. Germline CDR1 reads SGHTA; CDR2 reads FQGNSA. The ends lost 5 bases at V and 0 bases at J; junction bases unmatched: 7. The CDR3 DNA sequence: TGTGCCAGCAGCCCGTACAGGGGGCTGATGAACACTGAAGCTTTCTTT. This gives the protein CASSPYRGLMNTEAFF.

This rearrangement joins TRBV7-9 to TRBJ1-4; D not resolved. This CDR3 has 17 residues. Germline CDR1 and CDR2: SEHNR and FQNEAQ (reference sequence). V dropped 5 bases and J dropped 3 bases, with 19 bases sitting between them. The DNA of the CDR3 is TGTGCCAGCAGCCCACCCATTGAACAGTGGGCTAATGAAAAACTGTTTTTT. Its protein is CASSPPIEQWANEKLFF.

The genes are TRBV9 and TRBJ1-4, with D possibly TRBD1 on 6 matching bases. The germline gives CDR1 SGDLS, CDR2 YYNGEE. The CDR3 runs 15 residues. The ends were cut back, 4 bases at V and 8 bases at J, with 18 bases in the middle. CDR3 in DNA: TGTGCCAGCAGCCCATACGGGGCAAGGGGGGAAAAACTGTTTTTT. This gives the protein CASSPYGARGEKLFF.

This clone was detected only once. V gene TRBV3-1 (or the pseudogene TRBV3-2) combines with J gene TRBJ1-1, with TRBD1 as a possible D gene (6 bases). Germline assignment: CDR1 LGHDT and CDR2 YNNKEL (reference sequence). The CDR3 runs to 15 residues. Trimming removed 4 bases at V and 0 bases at J, with 12 bases between. This chain's CDR3 is CASSPRTGMNTEAFF. The CDR3, as DNA: TGTGCCAGCAGCCCAAGAACAGGGATGAACACTGAAGCTTTCTTT.

This chain joins TRBV30 and TRBJ1-1; D perhaps matches TRBD1 (6 bases). There are 15 residues in the CDR3. Germline loops: CDR1 GTSNPN, CDR2 SVGIG (reference sequence). CDR3 amino acids: CGSRDILSQNTEAFF. Here the CDR3 DNA reads TGTGGGTCCCGGGACATTCTCTCCCAGAACACTGAAGCTTTCTTT.

This chain connects TRBV3-1 (or the pseudogene TRBV3-2) to TRBJ2-1; 15 bases map to TRBD2. Germline V gene data show CDR1 as LGHDT and CDR2 as YNNKEL (reference sequence). The V segment lost 4 bases and the J segment 9 bases; nucleotides outside the gene matches: 10. The CDR3 is 17 amino acids. The DNA of the CDR3 is TGTGCCAGCAGCCTTCGGGGGACTAGCGGGAGGATAAGTGAGCAGTTCTTC. Protein: CASSLRGTSGRISEQFF.

The J gene is TRBJ1-3, the V gene TRBV6-8; unclear D gene. In germline, CDR1 is MNHGY, CDR2 SAAAGT. CDR3 size: 21 residues. The V gene lost 2 bases and the J gene lost 0 bases, with 26 bases spanning the gap. The CDR3 here is CASSYRSWFDCWLCSGNTIYF. DNA of the CDR3: TGTGCCAGCAGTTACCGCAGTTGGTTCGATTGTTGGTTATGCTCTGGAAACACCATATATTTT.

The chain joins TRBV7-2 to TRBJ2-3; 9 bases fit TRBD2. The CDR3 spans 16 residues. Losses at the gene ends were 5 bases for V and 1 base for J; bases not matched to a gene: 7. In germline, CDR1 is SGHTA, CDR2 FQGNSA. Here the CDR3 DNA reads TGTGCCAGCAGCGGAATAGCGGGAGTCGGCACAGATACGCAGTATTTT. This translates into CASSGIAGVGTDTQYF.

This sequence joins TRBV2 and TRBJ1-5, with D possibly TRBD1 on 5 matching bases. The CDR3 consists of 14 residues. Germline V gene lookup returns CDR1 SNHLY and CDR2 FYNNEI. V was shortened by 4 bases and J by 4 bases, with 11 bases between the two germline ends. This CDR3 is CASSVGRDNQPQHF. CDR3 in DNA: TGTGCCAGCAGTGTGGGCAGGGATAATCAGCCCCAGCATTTT.

The chain joins TRBV25-1 to TRBJ1-5, with D tentatively TRBD1 (5 bases). The germline V and J ends were trimmed by 3 bases and 1 base, with 7 bases remaining between them. Germline V gives CDR1 MGHDK, CDR2 SYGVNS. CDR3 length: 14 amino acids. The CDR3: CASSEYRSNQPQHF. In DNA form, the CDR3 reads TGTGCCAGCAGTGAGTACAGGAGCAATCAGCCCCAGCATTTT.

This clone has a single count. The CDR3 is CASRGPLAGVQETQYF. The CDR3 region has the DNA TGTGCCAGCAGGGGTCCGCTAGCGGGAGTTCAAGAGACCCAGTACTTC. The gene calls are TRBV2 and TRBJ2-5; TRBD2 matches at 10 bases. The CDR3 covers 16 residues. After removal of 6 bases from V and 2 bases from J, the junction contained 9 bases not matched to a gene. Germline-derived CDR1 and CDR2 are SNHLY and FYNNEI.

The gene calls are TRBV28 and TRBJ2-7; D remains unclear. The CDR3 extends over 13 amino acids. Germline CDR1 and CDR2: MDHEN and SYDVKM. The V gene lost 5 bases and the J gene lost 1 base, with 9 bases spanning the gap. CDR3 sequence reads: CASSETSSYEQYF. The CDR3 nucleotides are TGTGCCAGCAGTGAGACTTCTTCCTACGAGCAGTACTTC.

The chain has TRBV19 and TRBJ1-1, with a tentative D call TRBD1 (6 bases). Germline-derived CDR1 and CDR2 are LNHDA and SQIVND (reference sequence). Trimming cost V 7 bases and J 3 bases, with 15 bases left between them. The CDR3 has 14 residues. The CDR3: CASTPVDRDTEAFF. The CDR3 DNA reads TGTGCCAGTACCCCGGTGGACAGAGACACTGAAGCTTTCTTT.

The chain has TRBV18 and TRBJ1-5, with 11 bases that match TRBD1. The CDR3 covers 16 residues. CDR1 KGHSH and CDR2 LQKENI come from the germline V gene. Trimming at V came to 3 bases and at J to 7 bases, leaving 8 bases not matched to a gene. CDR3 region: CASSPYGTGGGQPQHF. The CDR3, as DNA: TGTGCCAGCTCACCTTACGGGACAGGGGGAGGACAGCCCCAGCATTTT.

This clone turned up a few times. The J gene is TRBJ1-2, the V gene TRBV6-2 or TRBV6-3; D might be TRBD1 (5 bases). Germline V gene lookup returns CDR1 MNHEY and CDR2 SVGEGT. V was shortened by 2 bases and J by 0 bases, with 16 bases between the two germline ends. The CDR3 length is 17 residues. CDR3 bases: TGTGCCAGCAGTTACAAATGGGGCTCTACTTCTAACTATGGCTACACCTTC. Amino acid sequence: CASSYKWGSTSNYGYTF.

The chain has TRBV11-3 and TRBJ2-1; TRBD2 matches at 9 bases. CDR1 is SGHNT, CDR2 YENEEA, per germline. Trimming took 0 bases from V and 8 from J; bases not matched to a gene: 20. This CDR3 is built from 20 residues. The CDR3 DNA follows: TGTGCCAGCAGCTTAGAGGGGACCGGCGGGGTAGCGGGAGTTGGCTATGAGCAGTTCTTC. It yields the protein CASSLEGTGGVAGVGYEQFF. The entire variable domain, with the rest obtained from reference TRBV11-3 and TRBJ2-1, is as follows: EAGVVQSPRYKIIEKKQPVAFWCNPISGHNTLYWYLQNLGQGPELLIRYENEEAVDDSQLPKDRFSAERLKGVDSTLKIQPAELGDSAVYLCASSLEGTGGVAGVGYEQFFGPGTRLTVL.

This clone has only one observation. The rearrangement uses TRBV19 and TRBJ1-4; weak D call: TRBD1 (5 bases). The CDR3 has 15 amino acids. Trimming stripped 5 bases from V and 6 bases from J, with 16 bases between. Germline V lookup: CDR1 LNHDA, CDR2 SQIVND (reference sequence). The CDR3 here is CASSAVGGTDEKLFF. CDR3 in DNA: TGTGCCAGTAGTGCGGTCGGGGGGACTGATGAAAAACTGTTTTTT.

The V and J genes are TRBV14 and TRBJ2-7, with D possibly being TRBD1 (5 bases). Trimming stripped 2 bases from V and 6 bases from J, with 11 bases between. The CDR3 covers 13 residues. CDR1 SGHDN and CDR2 FVKESK come from the germline V gene. The CDR3: CASSQQGISEQYF. As DNA, the CDR3 is TGTGCCAGCAGCCAACAGGGCATCAGCGAGCAGTACTTC. The full variable domain, in which reference TRBV14 and TRBJ2-7 provide the parts outside the CDR3, is EAGVTQFPSHSVIEKGQTVTLRCDPISGHDNLYWYRRVMGKEIKFLLHFVKESKQDESGMPNNRFLAERTGGTYSTLKVQPAELEDSGVYFCASSQQGISEQYFGPGTRLTVT.

The CDR3 coding sequence is TGTGCCAGCAGCTTAATGGGCGGGAGGGCCTCAGATACGCAGTATTTT. Translating gives CASSLMGGRASDTQYF. This chain links TRBV7-3 with TRBJ2-3; 9 positions match TRBD2. The CDR3 totals 16 residues. Germline-derived CDR1 and CDR2 are SGHTA and FQGTGA. After removal of 1 base from V and 4 bases from J, the junction contained 6 bases not matched to a gene.

The chain recombines TRBV5-4 with TRBJ1-6, with a tentative D call TRBD1 (6 bases). Germline loops: CDR1 SGHNT, CDR2 YYREEE (reference sequence). Deletions cut 0 bases from V and 8 bases from J, with 15 bases between. The CDR3 has 16 residues. In DNA form, the CDR3 reads TGTGCCAGCAGCTTGGCCGGGACAAGGGTAGATTCACCCCTCCACTTT. It encodes CASSLAGTRVDSPLHF.

The V and J genes are TRBV7-8 and TRBJ1-1, with TRBD1 as a possible D gene (6 bases). This CDR3 is 14 amino acids long. V was pared by 5 bases and J by 7 bases, with 17 bases between. The germline V gene has CDR1 SGHVS and CDR2 FQNEAQ. CDR3 region: CASSTRGGGLEAFF. For the CDR3, the DNA is TGTGCCAGCAGCACCCGAGGGGGGGGCCTTGAAGCTTTCTTT.

This rearrangement joins TRBV5-5 to TRBJ1-5; TRBD1 aligns across 8 bases. V lost 4 bases to trimming and J lost 6 bases; unmatched junction nucleotides: 6. Germline V CDR1 and CDR2: SGHKS, YYEKEE (reference sequence). The CDR3 totals 14 residues. The CDR3, as DNA: TGTGCCAGCAGCCCGACAGGGGAGAGTCAGCCCCAGCATTTT. Translation gives CASSPTGESQPQHF.